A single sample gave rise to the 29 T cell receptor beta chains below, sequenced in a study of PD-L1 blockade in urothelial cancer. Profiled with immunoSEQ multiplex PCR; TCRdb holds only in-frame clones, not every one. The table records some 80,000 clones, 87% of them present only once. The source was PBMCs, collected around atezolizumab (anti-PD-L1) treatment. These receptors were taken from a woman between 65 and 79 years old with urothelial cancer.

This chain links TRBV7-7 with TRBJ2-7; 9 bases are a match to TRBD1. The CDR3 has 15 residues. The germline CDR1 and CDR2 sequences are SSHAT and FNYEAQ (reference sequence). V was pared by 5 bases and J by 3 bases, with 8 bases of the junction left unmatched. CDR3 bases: TGTGCCAGCAGCCTACTCCCGGGACAGGGCTACGAGCAGTACTTC. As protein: CASSLLPGQGYEQYF.

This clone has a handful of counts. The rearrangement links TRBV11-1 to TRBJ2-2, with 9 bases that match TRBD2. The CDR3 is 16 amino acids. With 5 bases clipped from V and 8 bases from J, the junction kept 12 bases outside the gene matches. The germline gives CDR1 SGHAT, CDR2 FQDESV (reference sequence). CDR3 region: CASSPSGGRSWGELFF. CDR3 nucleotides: TGTGCCAGCAGCCCGAGCGGGGGGCGATCATGGGGGGAGCTGTTTTTT.

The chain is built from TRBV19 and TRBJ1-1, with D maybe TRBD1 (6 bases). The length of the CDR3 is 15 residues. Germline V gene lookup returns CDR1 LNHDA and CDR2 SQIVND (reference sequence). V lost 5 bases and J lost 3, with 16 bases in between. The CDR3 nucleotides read TGTGCCAGTAGTTCAAGGGGGACGGGGTACACTGAAGCTTTCTTT. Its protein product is CASSSRGTGYTEAFF.

The DNA of the CDR3 is TGTGCCAGCAGCTTAGAAGGCGGAACCTACGAGCAGTACTTC. Its translation is CASSLEGGTYEQYF. The rearrangement joins TRBV7-2 to TRBJ2-7; D ambiguous. CDR3 length: 14 residues. V lost 1 base to trimming and J lost 2 bases, with 9 bases between them. Germline CDR1 reads SGHTA; CDR2 reads FQGNSA.

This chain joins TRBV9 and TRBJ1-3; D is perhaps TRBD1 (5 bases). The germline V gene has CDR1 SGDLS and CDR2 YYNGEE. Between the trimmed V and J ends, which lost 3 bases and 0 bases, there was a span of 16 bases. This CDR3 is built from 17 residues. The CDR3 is CASSEDLVRGSGNTIYF. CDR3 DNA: TGTGCCAGCAGCGAAGATCTTGTAAGGGGCTCTGGAAACACCATATATTTT. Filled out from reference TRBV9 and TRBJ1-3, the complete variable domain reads DSGVTQTPKHLITATGQRVTLRCSPRSGDLSVYWYQQSLDQGLQFLIQYYNGEERAKGNILERFSAQQFPDLHSELNLSSLELGDSALYFCASSEDLVRGSGNTIYFGEGSWLTVV.

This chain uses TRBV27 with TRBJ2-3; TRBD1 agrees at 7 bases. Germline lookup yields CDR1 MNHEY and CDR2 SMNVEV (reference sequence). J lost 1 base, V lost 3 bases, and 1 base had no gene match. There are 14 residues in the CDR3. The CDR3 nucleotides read TGTGCCAGCAGTTTCCAGGGGGGCACAGATACGCAGTATTTT. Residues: CASSFQGGTDTQYF.

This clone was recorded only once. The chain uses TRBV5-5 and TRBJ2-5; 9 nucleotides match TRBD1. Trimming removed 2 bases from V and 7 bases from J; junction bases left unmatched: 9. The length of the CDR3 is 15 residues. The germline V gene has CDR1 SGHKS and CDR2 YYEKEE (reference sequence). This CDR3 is CASSFQDRGPGTQYF. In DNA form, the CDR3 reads TGTGCCAGCAGCTTCCAGGACAGGGGTCCGGGGACCCAGTACTTC.

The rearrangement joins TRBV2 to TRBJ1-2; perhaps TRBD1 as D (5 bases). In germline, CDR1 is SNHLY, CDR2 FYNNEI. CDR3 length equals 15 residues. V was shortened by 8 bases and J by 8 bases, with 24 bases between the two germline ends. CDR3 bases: TGTGCCAGCGCCTTGGCCGAACCCAGGGTCAGGGGCTACACCTTC. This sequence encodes CASALAEPRVRGYTF.

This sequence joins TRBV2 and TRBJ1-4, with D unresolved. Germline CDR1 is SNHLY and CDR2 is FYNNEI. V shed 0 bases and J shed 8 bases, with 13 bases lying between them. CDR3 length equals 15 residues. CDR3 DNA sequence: TGTGCCAGCAGTGAAGCGGGCCCTTTTGGGGAAAAACTGTTTTTT. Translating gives CASSEAGPFGEKLFF.

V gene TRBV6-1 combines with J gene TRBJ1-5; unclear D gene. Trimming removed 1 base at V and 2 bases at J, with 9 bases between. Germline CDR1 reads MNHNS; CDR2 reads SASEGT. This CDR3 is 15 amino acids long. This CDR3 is CASSEVVSGNQPQHF. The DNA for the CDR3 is TGTGCCAGCAGTGAAGTCGTCAGCGGCAATCAGCCCCAGCATTTT.

The CDR3 sequence is CASSTSGGLYNSPLHF. As DNA, the CDR3 is TGTGCCAGCAGCACCTCGGGGGGGCTCTATAATTCACCCCTCCACTTT. V and J are TRBV7-6 and TRBJ1-6, with a weak D call TRBD1 (6 bases). Germline CDR1 reads SGHVS; CDR2 reads FNYEAQ. The CDR3 consists of 16 residues. The V and J ends lost 5 bases and 3 bases respectively, with 14 bases between them.

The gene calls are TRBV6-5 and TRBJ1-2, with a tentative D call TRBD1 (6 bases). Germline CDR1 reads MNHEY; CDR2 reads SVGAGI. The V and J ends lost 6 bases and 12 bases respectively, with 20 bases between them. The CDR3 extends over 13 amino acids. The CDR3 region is CASRPTGFLGHTF. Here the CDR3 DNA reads TGTGCCAGCAGGCCAACAGGGTTCCTCGGCCACACCTTC.

As DNA, the CDR3 is TGTGCCAGCAGCGCCACCGGGGGGTTATATGGCACAGATACGCAGTATTTT. This encodes CASSATGGLYGTDTQYF. The chain employs TRBV9 and TRBJ2-3, with 7 nucleotides matching TRBD2. The germline gives CDR1 SGDLS, CDR2 YYNGEE. With V trimmed by 3 bases and J by 1 base, 11 bases remained unmatched. CDR3 length equals 17 residues.

CDR3 nucleotides: TGCGCCAGCAGCTTGAGACTAGCGGGAGGAGCGGGTGGGGGGGCGGAGCAGTTCTTC. This sequence encodes CASSLRLAGGAGGGAEQFF. The chain carries TRBV5-1 and TRBJ2-1; TRBD2 matches at 13 bases. Germline CDR1 reads SGHRS; CDR2 reads YFSETQ. The CDR3 contains 19 residues. With 1 base clipped from V and 10 bases from J, the junction kept 17 bases outside the gene matches.

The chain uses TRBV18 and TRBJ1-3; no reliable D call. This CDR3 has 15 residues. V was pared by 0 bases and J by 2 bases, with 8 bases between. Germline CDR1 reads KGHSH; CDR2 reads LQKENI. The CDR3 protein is CASSPPSGTGNTIYF. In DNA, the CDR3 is TGTGCCAGCTCACCACCCTCGGGTACTGGAAACACCATATATTTT.

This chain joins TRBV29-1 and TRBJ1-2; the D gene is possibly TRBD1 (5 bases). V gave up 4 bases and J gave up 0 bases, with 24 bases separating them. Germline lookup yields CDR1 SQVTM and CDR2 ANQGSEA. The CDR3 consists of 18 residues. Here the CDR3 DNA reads TGCAGCGTTGTTTGGGCGCCCGGGGGGAGATTAGCTAACTATGGCTACACCTTC. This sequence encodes CSVVWAPGGRLANYGYTF.

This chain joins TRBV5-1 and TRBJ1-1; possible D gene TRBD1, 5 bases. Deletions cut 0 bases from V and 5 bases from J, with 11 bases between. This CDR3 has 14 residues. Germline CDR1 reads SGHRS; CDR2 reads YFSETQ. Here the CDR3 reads CASSLVRGRTEAFF. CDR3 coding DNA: TGCGCCAGCAGCTTGGTGCGGGGGAGGACTGAAGCTTTCTTT.

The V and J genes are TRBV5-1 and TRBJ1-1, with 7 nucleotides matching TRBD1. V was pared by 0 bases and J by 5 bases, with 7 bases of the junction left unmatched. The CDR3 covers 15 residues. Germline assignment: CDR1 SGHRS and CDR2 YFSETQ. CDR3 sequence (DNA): TGCGCCAGCAGCTTGGATCCAGGGGGTCGGACTGAAGCTTTCTTT. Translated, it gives CASSLDPGGRTEAFF.

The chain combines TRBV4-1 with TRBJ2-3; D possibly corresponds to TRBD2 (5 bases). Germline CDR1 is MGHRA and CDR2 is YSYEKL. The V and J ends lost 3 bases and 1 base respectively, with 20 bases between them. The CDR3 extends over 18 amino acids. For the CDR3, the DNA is TGCGCCAGCAGCCAGACCGCGGCCGGGGTGGGCGGCACAGATACGCAGTATTTT. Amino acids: CASSQTAAGVGGTDTQYF.

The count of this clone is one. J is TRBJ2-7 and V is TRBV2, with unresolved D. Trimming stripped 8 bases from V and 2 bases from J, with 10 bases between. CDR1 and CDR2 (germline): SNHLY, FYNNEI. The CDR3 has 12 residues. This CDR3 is CASGETAYEQYF. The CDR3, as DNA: TGTGCCAGCGGCGAGACTGCCTACGAGCAGTACTTC.

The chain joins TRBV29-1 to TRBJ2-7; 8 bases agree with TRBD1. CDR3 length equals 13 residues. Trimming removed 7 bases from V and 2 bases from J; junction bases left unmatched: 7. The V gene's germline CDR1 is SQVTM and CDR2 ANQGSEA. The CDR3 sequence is CSAGQGLPYEQYF. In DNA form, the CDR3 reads TGCAGCGCAGGACAGGGATTGCCCTACGAGCAGTACTTC.

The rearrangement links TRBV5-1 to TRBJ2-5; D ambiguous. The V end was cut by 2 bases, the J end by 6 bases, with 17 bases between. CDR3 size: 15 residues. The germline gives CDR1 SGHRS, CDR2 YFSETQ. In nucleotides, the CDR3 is TGCGCCAGCAGCTTCACAGCTGACAACCCCAAGACCCAGTACTTC. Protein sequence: CASSFTADNPKTQYF.

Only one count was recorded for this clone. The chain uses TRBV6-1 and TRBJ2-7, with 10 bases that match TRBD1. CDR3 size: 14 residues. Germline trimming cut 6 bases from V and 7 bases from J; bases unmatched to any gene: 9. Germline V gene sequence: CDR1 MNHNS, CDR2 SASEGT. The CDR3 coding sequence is TGTGCCAGCAGAGGACAGGGGGGCATTGGGGAGCAGTACTTC. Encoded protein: CASRGQGGIGEQYF.

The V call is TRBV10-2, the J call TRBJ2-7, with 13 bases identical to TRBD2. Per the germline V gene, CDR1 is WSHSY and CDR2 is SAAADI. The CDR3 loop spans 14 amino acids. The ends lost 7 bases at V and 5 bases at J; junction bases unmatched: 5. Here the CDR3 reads CASTRGLAGDEQYF. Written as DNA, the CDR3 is TGCGCCAGCACCCGAGGACTAGCGGGAGACGAGCAGTACTTC.

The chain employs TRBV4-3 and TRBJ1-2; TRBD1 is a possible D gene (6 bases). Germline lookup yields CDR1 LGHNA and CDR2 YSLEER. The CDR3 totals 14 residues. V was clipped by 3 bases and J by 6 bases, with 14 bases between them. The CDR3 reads CASSQDRGGNGYTF. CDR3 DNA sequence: TGCGCCAGCAGCCAGGACCGGGGGGGCAATGGCTACACCTTC.

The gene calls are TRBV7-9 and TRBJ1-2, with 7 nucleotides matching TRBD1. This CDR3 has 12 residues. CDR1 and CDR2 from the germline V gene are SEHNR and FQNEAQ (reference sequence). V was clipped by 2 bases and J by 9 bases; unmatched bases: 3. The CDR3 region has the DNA TGTGCCAGCAGCTTACTGGGACAGAGCTACACCTTC. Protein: CASSLLGQSYTF.

CDR3 coding DNA: TGTGCCACCCGGACTAGCGGAGGGGAGACCCAGTACTTC. It yields the protein CATRTSGGETQYF. The chain carries TRBV6-1 and TRBJ2-5; 10 bases are shared with TRBD2. V gave up 10 bases and J gave up 5 bases; unmatched junction bases: 7. This CDR3 comprises 13 residues. Germline CDR1 is MNHNS and CDR2 is SASEGT.

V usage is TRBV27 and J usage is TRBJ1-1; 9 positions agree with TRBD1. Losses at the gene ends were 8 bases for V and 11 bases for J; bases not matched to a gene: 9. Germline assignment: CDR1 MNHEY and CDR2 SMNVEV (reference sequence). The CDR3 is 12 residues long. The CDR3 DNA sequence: TGTGCCAGCGGGGAACAGGGGGCCCTGGCTTTCTTT. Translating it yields CASGEQGALAFF.

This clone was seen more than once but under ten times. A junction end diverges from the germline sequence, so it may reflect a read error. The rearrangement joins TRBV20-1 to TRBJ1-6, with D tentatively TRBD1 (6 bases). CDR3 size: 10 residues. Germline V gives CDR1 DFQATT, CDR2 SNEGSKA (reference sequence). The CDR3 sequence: CSATGSRRDF. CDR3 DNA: TGCAGCGCCACAGGGTCACGGCGGGACTTT.